These 21 T cell receptor beta chains share one sample of origin, sequenced in a study of blood T cell repertoires in COVID-19. Data came from immunoSEQ multiplex PCR; TCRdb stores just in-frame clones and leaves some out. This table holds 130,000 to 150,000 clones, about four fifths found once. The sample was peripheral blood. The receptors were sampled from a woman older than 75 with acute or convalescent COVID-19.

J is TRBJ2-3 and V is TRBV18, with 7 bases matching TRBD2. Germline CDR1 is KGHSH and CDR2 is LQKENI. The CDR3 contains 13 residues. V lost 5 bases and J lost 3; bases outside the gene matches: 2. DNA for the CDR3: TGTGCCAGCTCAACGGGGGGAACAGATACGCAGTATTTT. Protein sequence: CASSTGGTDTQYF.

The genes are TRBV13 and TRBJ1-1; weak D call: TRBD1 (6 bases). The CDR3 covers 16 residues. Germline V gene lookup returns CDR1 PRHDT and CDR2 FYEKMQ (reference sequence). V was shortened by 5 bases and J by 3 bases, with 19 bases between the two germline ends. The CDR3 sequence: CASSARFWGRDTEAFF. The CDR3 nucleotides are TGTGCCAGCAGCGCCCGTTTTTGGGGGCGGGACACTGAAGCTTTCTTT.

The gene calls are TRBV19 and TRBJ1-1, with D hard to call. The V end was cut by 7 bases, the J end by 10 bases, with 16 bases between. Germline CDR1 and CDR2: LNHDA and SQIVND (reference sequence). The length of the CDR3 is 12 residues. The DNA of the CDR3 is TGTGCCAGTACCGCGGGCCTAATTCGAGCTTTCTTT. It codes for CASTAGLIRAFF. The whole variable domain, filled in from reference TRBV19 and TRBJ1-1, reads DGGITQSPKYLFRKEGQNVTLSCEQNLNHDAMYWYRQDPGQGLRLIYYSQIVNDFQKGDIAEGYSVSREKKESFPLTVTSAQKNPTAFYLCASTAGLIRAFFGQGTRLTVV.

This chain's CDR3 is CASSVGQGDNEQFF. The CDR3 DNA reads as TGTGCCAGCAGCGTTGGACAGGGGGACAATGAGCAGTTCTTC. The chain is built from TRBV9 and TRBJ2-1, with TRBD1 matching over 10 bases. The germline V gene encodes CDR1 SGDLS and CDR2 YYNGEE. V lost 2 bases and J lost 5; bases outside the gene matches: 1. The length of the CDR3 is 14 residues.

A few counts support this clone. J is TRBJ2-7 and V is TRBV9; 10 bases align to TRBD1. This CDR3 spans 16 amino acids. The germline V gene has CDR1 SGDLS and CDR2 YYNGEE. V shed 4 bases and J 2 bases; nucleotides not matched to a gene: 9. CDR3 residues: CASSPQPGTGAYEQYF. The CDR3 bases are TGTGCCAGCAGCCCTCAACCCGGGACAGGGGCCTACGAGCAGTACTTC.

The J gene is TRBJ2-1, the V gene TRBV6-5; weak D call: TRBD1 (6 bases). This CDR3 contains 16 residues. Germline V gene data show CDR1 as MNHEY and CDR2 as SVGAGI. Trimming cost V 0 bases and J 5 bases, with 14 bases left between them. The CDR3 sequence: CASSYSYFRGHNEQFF. CDR3 bases: TGTGCCAGCAGTTACTCGTACTTCAGGGGACACAATGAGCAGTTCTTC.

DNA for the CDR3: TGTGCCAGCAGCGTAGCCGATCAGGGCTATGGCTACACCTTC. Its protein product is CASSVADQGYGYTF. The chain uses TRBV9 and TRBJ1-2; D possibly corresponds to TRBD1 (5 bases). Germline V gives CDR1 SGDLS, CDR2 YYNGEE. The V gene lost 0 bases and the J gene lost 4 bases, with 10 bases spanning the gap. The CDR3 contains 14 residues.

V and J are TRBV5-6 and TRBJ2-7; a weak D match, TRBD2 (6 bases). The ends were cut back, 3 bases at V and 0 bases at J, with 19 bases in the middle. This CDR3 comprises 17 residues. The germline V gene has CDR1 SGHDT and CDR2 YYEEEE. The CDR3 here is CASSSLWRGLGSYEQYF. The CDR3 bases are TGTGCCAGCAGCTCCCTTTGGAGGGGACTCGGCTCCTACGAGCAGTACTTC.

V is TRBV11-1 and J is TRBJ1-3, with 7 bases matching TRBD1. The length of the CDR3 is 15 residues. From germline, CDR1 is SGHAT and CDR2 FQDESV (reference sequence). Germline trimming cut 7 bases from V and 0 bases from J; bases unmatched to any gene: 6. CDR3 in amino acids: CASTSDRSSGNTIYF. The CDR3, as DNA: TGTGCCAGCACCTCGGACAGGAGCTCTGGAAACACCATATATTTT.

V is TRBV6-5 and J is TRBJ1-2; TRBD1 agrees at 7 bases. The CDR3 is 15 amino acids. The J segment lost 3 bases and the V segment lost 6 bases, leaving 10 bases of the junction unmatched. CDR1 MNHEY and CDR2 SVGAGI come from the germline V gene. The CDR3 sequence: CASRTNPGTDYGYTF. As DNA, the CDR3 is TGTGCCAGCAGAACCAATCCCGGGACAGACTATGGCTACACCTTC.

The rearrangement uses TRBV24-1 and TRBJ2-3; no clear D gene. Germline lookup yields CDR1 KGHDR and CDR2 SFDVKD. This CDR3 contains 16 residues. Trimming took 3 bases from V and 4 from J, leaving 16 bases between them. The CDR3 DNA is TGTGCCACCAGTGATCCTCTGCCTGGCGGTCCAGATACGCAGTATTTT. Translating gives CATSDPLPGGPDTQYF.

V gene TRBV4-3 combines with J gene TRBJ1-2; D perhaps matches TRBD1 (5 bases). The germline gives CDR1 LGHNA, CDR2 YSLEER. V lost 1 base, J lost 4 bases, and 10 bases lay in between. CDR3 size: 14 residues. The CDR3, as DNA: TGCGCCAGCAGCCAAGGGCAGGGTGCCTATGGCTACACCTTC. Amino acid sequence: CASSQGQGAYGYTF.

This sequence joins TRBV5-1 and TRBJ1-2; D is perhaps TRBD1 (6 bases). Looked up from germline, CDR1 is SGHRS and CDR2 is YFSETQ. V lost 0 bases to trimming and J lost 8 bases, with 17 bases between them. This CDR3 spans 15 amino acids. The CDR3 DNA is TGCGCCAGCAGCTTGGTATACAGGGCGGGTGAGGGCTACACCTTC. This gives the protein CASSLVYRAGEGYTF.

The genes are TRBV29-1 and TRBJ1-2, with 9 nucleotides matching TRBD1. V gave up 1 base and J gave up 4 bases; unmatched junction bases: 7. The germline CDR1 and CDR2 sequences are SQVTM and ANQGSEA. The CDR3 contains 15 residues. In DNA, the CDR3 is TGCAGCGTTGAAGCCTGGACAGGGGCAGGCTATGGCTACACCTTC. Its protein is CSVEAWTGAGYGYTF.

This chain links TRBV10-3 with TRBJ2-1; D is possibly TRBD1 (6 bases). V was shortened by 5 bases and J by 0 bases, with 8 bases between the two germline ends. CDR1 and CDR2 (germline): ENHRY, SYGVKD. This CDR3 has 14 amino acids. CDR3 residues: CAISRQDSYNEQFF. CDR3 DNA sequence: TGTGCCATCAGTCGACAGGACTCCTACAATGAGCAGTTCTTC.

The chain combines TRBV18 with TRBJ2-6; possible D gene TRBD1, 5 bases. Germline CDR1 KGHSH, CDR2 LQKENI. This CDR3 spans 14 amino acids. Trimming cost V 11 bases and J 0 bases, with 11 bases left between them. The CDR3 loop reads CASRASSGANVLTF. The CDR3 nucleotides read TGTGCCTCCAGGGCCAGCTCTGGGGCCAACGTCCTGACTTTC.

The CDR3 is CASSPKESPAKAFF. The DNA of the CDR3 is TGTGCCAGCAGCCCGAAGGAGAGCCCGGCCAAAGCTTTCTTT. The chain recombines TRBV3-1 (or the pseudogene TRBV3-2) with TRBJ1-1; no clear D gene. The CDR3 contains 14 residues. Germline loops: CDR1 LGHDT, CDR2 YNNKEL (reference sequence). The V end was cut by 4 bases, the J end by 9 bases, with 18 bases between.

The chain combines TRBV6-5 with TRBJ2-3; D unclear. This CDR3 contains 13 residues. V lost 8 bases to trimming and J lost 8 bases, with 17 bases between them. Germline CDR1 is MNHEY and CDR2 is SVGAGI. In DNA, the CDR3 is TGTGCCAGCCTTTCCCCTATGTCTGGTACGCAGTATTTT. This encodes CASLSPMSGTQYF.

V gene TRBV19 combines with J gene TRBJ1-5; a weak D match, TRBD1 (5 bases). The V gene's germline CDR1 is LNHDA and CDR2 SQIVND (reference sequence). Trimming shortened V by 3 bases and J by 4 bases, and 16 bases separated the two germline ends. The CDR3 runs to 16 residues. DNA for the CDR3: TGTGCCAGTAGTATGTCTCAGGGTTTGGAGAATCAGCCCCAGCATTTT. This gives the protein CASSMSQGLENQPQHF.

This clone occurred once. The CDR3 DNA reads TGTGCCAGCTCACCAGCCCCGGGACAGGCGCAGTTCTTC. It specifies CASSPAPGQAQFF. V usage is TRBV18 and J usage is TRBJ2-1; 8 positions agree with TRBD1. The CDR3 contains 13 residues. CDR1 and CDR2 from the germline V gene are KGHSH and LQKENI. J was trimmed by 12 bases and V by 2 bases; bases with no gene match: 6. The variable domain in full, completed from reference TRBV18 and TRBJ2-1, reads NAGVMQNPRHLVRRRGQEARLRCSPMKGHSHVYWYRQLPEEGLKFMVYLQKENIIDESGMPKERFSAEFPKEGPSILRIQQVVRGDSAAYFCASSPAPGQAQFFGPGTRLTVL.

The chain is built from TRBV19 and TRBJ2-2, with a tentative D call TRBD1 (7 bases). CDR3 length equals 14 residues. V shed 7 bases and J shed 2 bases, with 11 bases lying between them. Germline lookup yields CDR1 LNHDA and CDR2 SQIVND (reference sequence). For the CDR3, the DNA is TGTGCCAGTATAGGAGGGGGCAACACCGGGGAGCTGTTTTTT. This codes for CASIGGGNTGELFF.